This TCR beta chain was sequenced in a study of T cell changes during pregnancy in multiple sclerosis. The V and J ends lost 0 bases and 5 bases respectively, with 12 bases between them. There are 15 residues in the CDR3. Germline assignment: CDR1 SGHRS and CDR2 YFSETQ. This table comes from immunoSEQ multiplex PCR, and its TCRdb copy is limited to in-frame clones, with some not included. The sample holds 72,000 or so clones; approximately 93% are singletons and the top ten take approximately 2.4%. The input for sequencing was peripheral blood, taken in the second trimester of pregnancy. The receptor was derived from a female donor with multiple sclerosis, enrolled in a pregnancy study. The chain joins TRBV5-1 to TRBJ2-1, with TRBD1 as a possible D gene (5 bases). The CDR3 nucleotides read TGCGCCAGCAGCTTGGTTCAGGGTGGGAACAATGAGCAGTTCTTC. Residues: CASSLVQGGNNEQFF.